These 8 T cell receptor beta chains were all obtained from the same sample, sequenced in a study of monozygotic twins with inflammatory bowel disease. Using the 5' RACE reads, TCRdb records one entry per CDR3 protein without DNA. The sample has a few hundred thousand distinct CDR3 sequences. The sequenced sample was blood. These receptors were collected from a human donor with ulcerative colitis or Crohn's disease, or a healthy co-twin of an affected twin (not recorded which).

The chain has TRBV20-1 and TRBJ2-7; no DNA is available, so the TRBD1 call from TCRdb remains unchecked. CDR1 and CDR2 (germline): DFQATT, SNEGSKA (reference sequence). The CDR3 contains 13 residues. Here the CDR3 reads CSASRDGRNEQYF.

V gene TRBV5-4 combines with J gene TRBJ2-1; the D call from TCRdb, TRBD2, cannot be confirmed without DNA. The germline V gene has CDR1 SGHNT and CDR2 YYREEE (reference sequence). The CDR3 has 16 amino acids. The CDR3 loop is CASSLLTSAPYNEQFF.

V is TRBV7-2 and J is TRBJ2-2; TCRdb selects TRBD1, and the lack of DNA leaves this call unchecked. The CDR3 runs to 16 residues. Germline V gene data show CDR1 as SGHTA and CDR2 as FQGNSA. CDR3: CASSSWTGPNTGELFF.

The chain carries TRBV5-1 and TRBJ2-7; TCRdb's D gene call, TRBD1, goes unchecked for lack of DNA. Germline CDR1 reads SGHRS; CDR2 reads YFSETQ. The CDR3 covers 15 residues. This CDR3 is CASSTGRGVIHEQYF. The whole variable domain, filled in from reference TRBV5-1 and TRBJ2-7, reads KAGVTQTPRYLIKTRGQQVTLSCSPISGHRSVSWYQQTPGQGLQFLFEYFSETQRNKGNFPGRFSGRQFSNSRSEMNVSTLELGDSALYLCASSTGRGVIHEQYFGPGTRLTVT.

V gene TRBV12-3 or TRBV12-4 combines with J gene TRBJ2-3. This CDR3 has 14 amino acids. CDR3 protein: CASSLGSGTDTQYF.

The chain uses TRBV5-1 and TRBJ2-1. Germline V CDR1 and CDR2: SGHRS, YFSETQ. The CDR3 covers 12 residues. CDR3 residues: CASSLMDNEQFF.

The rearrangement joins TRBV20-1 to TRBJ2-3; TCRdb outputs TRBD1, but without DNA this stays unchecked. CDR1 and CDR2 (germline): DFQATT, SNEGSKA (reference sequence). CDR3 length equals 14 residues. The CDR3 loop reads CSARARAGTDTQYF.

The chain couples TRBV12-3 or TRBV12-4 to TRBJ1-5; TCRdb lists TRBD1, though no DNA is available to test this call. This CDR3 spans 14 amino acids. The CDR3 loop is CASSLTGKGQPQHF.